Each of the 10 T cell receptor beta chains below was sequenced from the same sample in a study of T cells after yellow fever vaccination. MiXCR, applied by TCRdb to the 5' RACE reads, yields one record per CDR3 protein. Found here are around 310,000 distinct CDR3 sequences, 3% to 4.5% of them singletons; the top ten hold 20% to 25%. The specimen comprised PBMCs, sampled 5 days after the yellow fever booster vaccination. All receptors derive from a man younger than 35 who received the YFV17D yellow fever vaccine.

The chain joins TRBV6-2 or TRBV6-3 to TRBJ2-7, with 7 bases that match TRBD1. CDR3 size: 14 residues. The trim removed 5 bases at V and 6 bases at J, leaving 10 bases unmatched. Germline assignment: CDR1 MNHEY and CDR2 SVGEGT. CDR3 in DNA: TGTGCCAGCAGTACGCACAGGGGTCTCGGCGAGCAGTACGTC. This sequence encodes CASSTHRGLGEQYV.

CDR3 sequence (DNA): TGTGCCAGCAGCCAAGTCCCTCGGTGGGGGCTAGCCAAAAACATTCAGTACTTC. Translation gives CASSQVPRWGLAKNIQYF. The chain combines TRBV3-1 with TRBJ2-4, with D tentatively TRBD1 (6 bases). The germline CDR1 and CDR2 sequences are LGHDT and YNNKEL (reference sequence). This CDR3 is 18 amino acids long. Trimming took 1 base from V and 0 from J, leaving 16 bases between them.

In this sample, this clonotype turned up a few times. A much larger clonotype is one base distant, so this may be a read error. The chain joins TRBV4-3 to TRBJ2-2; 8 nucleotides agree with TRBD1. Germline lookup yields CDR1 LGHNA and CDR2 YSLEER. The CDR3 consists of 17 residues. The CDR3 loop reads CASSQDSRTGSTGELLF. CDR3 sequence (DNA): TGCGCCAGCAGCCAAGATAGTCGGACAGGGAGCACCGGGGAGCTGTTGTTT.

This clonotype was counted at least ten times. This chain uses TRBV20-1 with TRBJ1-2; D not resolved. Trimming took 5 bases from V and 3 from J, leaving 7 bases between them. The CDR3 is 11 residues long. Germline values: CDR1 DFQATT, CDR2 SNEGSKA (reference sequence). CDR3 loop: CSAWTDYGYTF. The CDR3 nucleotides are TGCAGTGCTTGGACGGACTATGGCTACACCTTC.

The rearrangement joins TRBV20-1 to TRBJ1-2; no firm D call. Trimming left V 5 bases short and J 10 bases short, with 14 bases between. Germline assignment: CDR1 DFQATT and CDR2 SNEGSKA (reference sequence). The CDR3 has 11 amino acids. CDR3 nucleotides: TGCAGTGCTCTCCTTGTACGCGTCTACACCTTC. This codes for CSALLVRVYTF.

This clonotype has just a few counts. The chain uses TRBV7-9 and TRBJ2-1, with 9 bases aligning to TRBD1. Germline CDR1 and CDR2: SEHNR and FQNEAQ (reference sequence). V gave up 7 bases and J gave up 9 bases; unmatched junction bases: 16. CDR3 length: 16 amino acids. CDR3 sequence (DNA): TGTGCCAGCACCTTGCTAGTGGGACAGGGAGGGGCTGAGCAGTTCTTC. This translates into CASTLLVGQGGAEQFF. The whole variable domain, remainder taken from reference TRBV7-9 and TRBJ2-1, is DTGVSQNPRHKITKRGQNVTFRCDPISEHNRLYWYRQTLGQGPEFLTYFQNEAQLEKSRLLSDRFSAERPKGSFSTLEIQRTEQGDSAMYLCASTLLVGQGGAEQFFGPGTRLTVL.

This clonotype was seen more than once but under ten times. V and J are TRBV6-2 or TRBV6-3 and TRBJ2-1; D remains unclear. V lost 4 bases to trimming and J lost 5 bases, with 18 bases between them. This CDR3 spans 16 amino acids. The germline CDR1 and CDR2 sequences are MNHEY and SVGEGT. The CDR3 protein is CASSFRARRGNNEQFF. In DNA, the CDR3 is TGTGCCAGCAGTTTCCGGGCCAGACGAGGAAACAATGAGCAGTTCTTC.

In this sample, this clonotype turned up many times. V is TRBV6-6 and J is TRBJ2-2; 8 bases align to TRBD2. CDR1 and CDR2 (germline): MNHNY, SVGAGI (reference sequence). V was pared by 6 bases and J by 2 bases, with 11 bases of the junction left unmatched. This CDR3 contains 17 residues. CDR3 coding DNA: TGTGCCAGCAGCCGCCGCAGGGGACTAGTAAACACCGGGGAGCTGTTTTTT. Translated: CASSRRRGLVNTGELFF.

This clonotype was found a few times. V and J are TRBV4-3 and TRBJ2-1, with D possibly being TRBD1 or TRBD2 (7 bases each). The germline gives CDR1 LGHNA, CDR2 YSLEER. V gave up 1 base and J gave up 14 bases, with 15 bases separating them. This CDR3 spans 13 amino acids. The CDR3 sequence is CASSQGPRGGKFF. CDR3 bases: TGCGCCAGCAGCCAAGGGCCCAGGGGGGGAAAGTTCTTC.

This clonotype turned up a few times. The rearrangement uses TRBV5-8 and TRBJ2-7, with D tentatively TRBD1 (5 bases). V lost 0 bases and J 2 bases, leaving 12 bases between the germline ends. Looked up from germline, CDR1 is SGHTS and CDR2 is YDEGEE. The CDR3 covers 15 residues. The CDR3 loop reads CASSLVWQGAYEQYF. For the CDR3, the DNA is TGTGCCAGCAGCTTGGTTTGGCAGGGCGCCTACGAGCAGTACTTC.